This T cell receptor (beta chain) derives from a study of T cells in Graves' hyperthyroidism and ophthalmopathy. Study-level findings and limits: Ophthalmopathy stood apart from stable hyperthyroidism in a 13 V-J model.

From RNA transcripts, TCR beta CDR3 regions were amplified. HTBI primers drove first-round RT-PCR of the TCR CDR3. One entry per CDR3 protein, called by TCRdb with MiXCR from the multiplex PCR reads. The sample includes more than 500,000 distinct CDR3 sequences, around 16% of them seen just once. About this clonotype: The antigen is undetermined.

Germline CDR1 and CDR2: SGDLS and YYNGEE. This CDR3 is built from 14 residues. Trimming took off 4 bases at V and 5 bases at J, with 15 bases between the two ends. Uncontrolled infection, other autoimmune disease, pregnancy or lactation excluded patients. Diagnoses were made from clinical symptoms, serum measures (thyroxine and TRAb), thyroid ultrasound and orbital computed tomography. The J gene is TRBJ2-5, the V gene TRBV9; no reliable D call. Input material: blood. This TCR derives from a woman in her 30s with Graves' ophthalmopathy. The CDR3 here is CASSQLGGVETQYF. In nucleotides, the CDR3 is TGTGCCAGCAGCCAACTTGGCGGTGTGGAGACCCAGTACTTC. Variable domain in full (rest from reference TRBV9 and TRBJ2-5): DSGVTQTPKHLITATGQRVTLRCSPRSGDLSVYWYQQSLDQGLQFLIQYYNGEERAKGNILERFSAQQFPDLHSELNLSSLELGDSALYFCASSQLGGVETQYFGPGTRLLVL.